This T cell receptor (beta chain) was obtained from a study of cytomegalovirus exposure and HLA in healthy donors. Whole-study findings and limits: Altogether, 150 to 200 TCR beta chains were recorded as cytomegalovirus-associated. Clonal expansion, a later analysis showed, was greater in HLA-associated TCR beta chains than in equally common others. A previous analysis found most TCR beta V segments productive roughly 90% or roughly 30% of the time. Presence/absence analyses treated sequencing depth as roughly uniform across donors.

Notes on this clone: Its antigen remains unidentified.

The PCR ran on 60 Vbeta and 13 Jbeta primers. The protocol was immunoSEQ multiplex PCR, while the TCRdb copy is restricted to in-frame clones and leaves out a portion. The sample includes 200,000 or so clones, approximately 80% of them seen just once. The V end lost 6 bases, the J end lost 4 bases, and 6 bases lay between the germline ends. Looked up from germline, CDR1 is SEHNR and CDR2 is FQNEAQ (reference sequence). The CDR3 is made up of 12 amino acids. This sequence was found in a woman aged 30 to 39 in good health and CMV-seronegative. The sample comprised PBMCs. The rearrangement uses TRBV7-9 and TRBJ2-2; no definite D call. The CDR3 DNA reads as TGTGCCAGCAGTTCAGGCACCGGGGAGCTGTTTTTT. Translating gives CASSSGTGELFF.